The 25 T cell receptor beta chains listed next were all sequenced from one sample in a study of OX40 agonist ivuxolimab in advanced cancers. Data came from immunoSEQ multiplex PCR; TCRdb stores just in-frame clones and leaves some out. This table holds some 86,000 clones, less than 95% found once. Source: CD4+ or CD8+ T cells sorted from blood, taken in a trial of the OX40 agonist ivuxolimab. The receptors here all came from an adult with an advanced solid tumor such as melanoma, head and neck, liver or kidney cancer.

V and J are TRBV4-1 and TRBJ2-1; D might be TRBD1 (6 bases). The CDR3 runs to 12 residues. In germline, CDR1 is MGHRA, CDR2 YSYEKL. The V end was cut by 4 bases, the J end by 7 bases, with 8 bases between. In nucleotides, the CDR3 is TGCGCCAGCAGCCGAACAGGGAATGAGCAGTTCTTC. It translates to CASSRTGNEQFF.

V gene TRBV5-1 combines with J gene TRBJ2-3, with a possible D match to TRBD1 (6 bases). CDR3 length equals 15 residues. In germline, CDR1 is SGHRS, CDR2 YFSETQ. V lost 1 base and J lost 2, with 11 bases in between. The CDR3 DNA follows: TGCGCCAGCAGCTTGTCAGGGGTCTACACAGATACGCAGTATTTT. It yields the protein CASSLSGVYTDTQYF.

The chain joins TRBV19 to TRBJ1-1, with a possible D match to TRBD1 (5 bases). The CDR3 is made up of 14 amino acids. The germline V and J ends were trimmed by 1 base and 7 bases, with 13 bases remaining between them. Germline CDR1 LNHDA, CDR2 SQIVND (reference sequence). The CDR3 loop is CASSIGIGTSEAFF. CDR3 sequence (DNA): TGTGCCAGTAGTATAGGTATCGGGACCAGTGAAGCTTTCTTT.

The V call is TRBV2, the J call TRBJ2-1; D remains unclear. CDR3 length: 10 residues. Germline V gene lookup returns CDR1 SNHLY and CDR2 FYNNEI. Between the trimmed V and J ends, which lost 10 bases and 4 bases, there was a span of 5 bases. The CDR3 loop reads CATSYNEQFF. CDR3 in DNA: TGTGCCACTTCTTACAATGAGCAGTTCTTC.

The chain links TRBV9 to TRBJ2-2, with D unclear. V lost 0 bases, J lost 1 base, and 7 bases lay in between. Per the germline V gene, CDR1 is SGDLS and CDR2 is YYNGEE. The CDR3 contains 15 residues. CDR3: CASSVGTVNTGELFF. The CDR3 DNA reads TGTGCCAGCAGCGTAGGGACGGTGAACACCGGGGAGCTGTTTTTT.

This CDR3 reads CASSKARRRSLSYEQYV. In nucleotides, the CDR3 is TGTGCCAGCAGCAAAGCCCGGCGCAGGTCCCTCTCCTACGAGCAGTACGTC. J is TRBJ2-7 and V is TRBV21-1; the tabulated D call, TRBD1, remains unverified against the DNA. TRBV21-1 is a pseudogene locus. CDR3 length equals 17 residues.

V and J are TRBV9 and TRBJ1-6; the match to TRBD1 covers 7 bases. Germline V lookup: CDR1 SGDLS, CDR2 YYNGEE. This CDR3 has 16 residues. Germline trimming cut 4 bases from V and 5 bases from J; bases unmatched to any gene: 9. The CDR3 loop is CASSLTSGGDNSPLHF. The DNA of the CDR3 is TGTGCCAGCAGCCTTACGTCAGGGGGTGATAATTCACCCCTCCACTTT.

The rearrangement uses TRBV6-5 and TRBJ2-7; no clear D gene. Per germline, CDR1 MNHEY and CDR2 SVGAGI. There are 13 residues in the CDR3. The V and J ends lost 2 bases and 4 bases respectively, with 9 bases between them. The CDR3 DNA is TGTGCCAGCAGTTACGGCAGCCAGTACGAGCAGTACTTC. As protein: CASSYGSQYEQYF.

This chain links TRBV19 with TRBJ2-1; D unresolved. Germline assignment: CDR1 LNHDA and CDR2 SQIVND (reference sequence). Deletions cut 7 bases from V and 6 bases from J, with 13 bases between. The length of the CDR3 is 13 residues. The DNA of the CDR3 is TGTGCCAGTACCCCATCACATGGCAATGAGCAGTTCTTC. Encoded protein: CASTPSHGNEQFF.

The chain links TRBV9 to TRBJ2-3; D possibly corresponds to TRBD2 (7 bases). CDR3 length equals 15 residues. Trimming removed 0 bases at V and 5 bases at J, with 13 bases between. Germline V lookup: CDR1 SGDLS, CDR2 YYNGEE. The CDR3 protein is CASSVEGGRIDTQYF. Written as DNA, the CDR3 is TGTGCCAGCAGCGTAGAGGGGGGGCGCATAGATACGCAGTATTTT.

The chain recombines TRBV5-5 with TRBJ2-5, with D perhaps matching TRBD2 (5 bases). Germline CDR1 is SGHKS and CDR2 is YYEKEE (reference sequence). The CDR3 loop spans 13 amino acids. The V gene lost 4 bases and the J gene lost 3 bases, with 10 bases spanning the gap. The CDR3 loop reads CASSPGLEETQYF. The CDR3 DNA sequence: TGTGCCAGCAGCCCCGGACTTGAAGAGACCCAGTACTTC.

This chain links TRBV6-6 with TRBJ2-5; D may be TRBD2 (5 bases). The V gene lost 5 bases and the J gene lost 4 bases, with 14 bases spanning the gap. The CDR3 contains 14 residues. The germline V gene has CDR1 MNHNY and CDR2 SVGAGI (reference sequence). CDR3 coding DNA: TGTGCCAGCAGTCCACTAGGGTTCGGAGAGACCCAGTACTTC. Its protein is CASSPLGFGETQYF.

This clone is a singleton in its sample. The chain employs TRBV28 and TRBJ1-3; D ambiguous. The germline gives CDR1 MDHEN, CDR2 SYDVKM. The germline V and J ends were trimmed by 4 bases and 4 bases, with 5 bases remaining between them. The CDR3 totals 12 residues. The CDR3 DNA reads TGTGCCAGCAGTTCCGAGGGAAACACCATATATTTT. As protein: CASSSEGNTIYF.

V is TRBV6-6 and J is TRBJ2-1, with TRBD2 matching 10 bases. V lost 7 bases, J lost 6 bases, and 6 bases stayed unmatched. In germline, CDR1 is MNHNY, CDR2 SVGAGI (reference sequence). CDR3 size: 14 residues. CDR3 amino acids: CASNGAGGLNEQFF. In DNA, the CDR3 is TGTGCCAGCAACGGAGCGGGGGGGCTCAATGAGCAGTTCTTC.

The CDR3 nucleotides read TGTGCCAGTAGTACTTGGGTTGGCGGGGAGCTGTTTTTT. Protein: CASSTWVGGELFF. The chain is built from TRBV19 and TRBJ2-2; no reliable D call. The CDR3 totals 13 residues. From germline, CDR1 is LNHDA and CDR2 SQIVND (reference sequence). The ends were cut back, 4 bases at V and 7 bases at J, with 10 bases in the middle. Using reference TRBV19 and TRBJ2-2 for the parts outside the CDR3, the full variable domain is DGGITQSPKYLFRKEGQNVTLSCEQNLNHDAMYWYRQDPGQGLRLIYYSQIVNDFQKGDIAEGYSVSREKKESFPLTVTSAQKNPTAFYLCASSTWVGGELFFGEGSRLTVL.

The chain joins TRBV29-1 to TRBJ1-2; D uncertain. V shed 4 bases and J shed 8 bases, with 8 bases lying between them. The germline CDR1 and CDR2 sequences are SQVTM and ANQGSEA. The CDR3 extends over 10 amino acids. In nucleotides, the CDR3 is TGCAGCGTTGGGTTCGAAGGCTACACCTTC. Amino acids: CSVGFEGYTF.

The chain employs TRBV19 and TRBJ2-3; 9 bases are a match to TRBD1. The length of the CDR3 is 14 residues. Germline lookup yields CDR1 LNHDA and CDR2 SQIVND (reference sequence). V shed 8 bases and J 4 bases; nucleotides not matched to a gene: 7. CDR3 DNA sequence: TGTGCCAGTGTCGACAGGGGGAAAGCAGATACGCAGTATTTT. Encoded protein: CASVDRGKADTQYF.

The V gene is TRBV6-1, the J gene TRBJ2-2; 10 nucleotides agree with TRBD1. The V segment lost 6 bases and the J segment 6 bases; nucleotides outside the gene matches: 1. CDR3 length equals 13 residues. Germline V gives CDR1 MNHNS, CDR2 SASEGT. CDR3 sequence (DNA): TGTGCCAGCAGCGGACAGGGGGCCGGGGAGCTGTTTTTT. Amino acids: CASSGQGAGELFF.

The chain is built from TRBV6-6 and TRBJ1-6; D perhaps matches TRBD1 (6 bases). Germline values: CDR1 MNHNY, CDR2 SVGAGI (reference sequence). The CDR3 spans 15 residues. Trimming pared 0 bases from V and 10 bases from J, leaving 13 bases between. The CDR3 coding sequence is TGTGCCAGCAGTTACTCGAAACAGGGCGACTCACCCCTCCACTTT. It yields the protein CASSYSKQGDSPLHF.

CDR3 DNA: TGTGCCAGCAGACTATATAGGGACACTGAAGCTTTCTTT. As protein: CASRLYRDTEAFF. V is TRBV6-5 and J is TRBJ1-1; D uncertain. Trimming stripped 6 bases from V and 3 bases from J, with 11 bases between. The CDR3 loop spans 13 amino acids. Germline loops: CDR1 MNHEY, CDR2 SVGAGI.

The V and J genes are TRBV7-9 and TRBJ2-3; D gene uncertain. Trimming stripped 3 bases from V and 3 bases from J, with 4 bases between. Germline V CDR1 and CDR2: SEHNR, FQNEAQ (reference sequence). The CDR3 contains 12 residues. In nucleotides, the CDR3 is TGTGCCAGCAGCTTCCCGACAGATACGCAGTATTTT. Its protein product is CASSFPTDTQYF.

V gene TRBV9 combines with J gene TRBJ2-5; 9 positions match TRBD2. The CDR3 loop spans 17 amino acids. CDR1 is SGDLS and CDR2 is YYNGEE in the germline V gene. With V trimmed by 4 bases and J by 2 bases, 12 bases remained unmatched. The CDR3 here is CASSPDLSGGLQETQYF. In DNA form, the CDR3 reads TGTGCCAGCAGCCCAGACCTAAGCGGGGGGCTTCAAGAGACCCAGTACTTC.

The CDR3 protein is CASSLGGNYGYTF. The CDR3 bases are TGTGCCAGCAGCTTGGGTGGGAACTATGGCTACACCTTC. The chain has TRBV5-4 and TRBJ1-2, with D hard to call. CDR1 is SGHNT, CDR2 YYREEE, per germline (reference sequence). This CDR3 is built from 13 residues. Trimming pared 0 bases from V and 2 bases from J, leaving 5 bases between.

This chain connects TRBV7-9 to TRBJ1-2, with 7 bases aligning to TRBD1. Germline CDR1 and CDR2: SEHNR and FQNEAQ (reference sequence). CDR3 length: 14 amino acids. V was pared by 5 bases and J by 4 bases, with 7 bases of the junction left unmatched. The CDR3 DNA reads TGTGCCAGCAGCAAACGGGACAGCACCTATGGCTACACCTTC. It yields the protein CASSKRDSTYGYTF.

J is TRBJ1-6 and V is TRBV28; maybe TRBD1 (6 bases). The CDR3 consists of 13 residues. The germline gives CDR1 MDHEN, CDR2 SYDVKM. V was trimmed by 8 bases and J by 5 bases, leaving 10 bases between them. In nucleotides, the CDR3 is TGTGCCAGCGTGGGGGGCAATAATTCACCCCTCCACTTT. It yields the protein CASVGGNNSPLHF. Full variable domain (remainder filled in from reference TRBV28 and TRBJ1-6): DVKVTQSSRYLVKRTGEKVFLECVQDMDHENMFWYRQDPGLGLRLIYFSYDVKMKEKGDIPEGYSVSREKKERFSLILESASTNQTSMYLCASVGGNNSPLHFGNGTRLTVT.